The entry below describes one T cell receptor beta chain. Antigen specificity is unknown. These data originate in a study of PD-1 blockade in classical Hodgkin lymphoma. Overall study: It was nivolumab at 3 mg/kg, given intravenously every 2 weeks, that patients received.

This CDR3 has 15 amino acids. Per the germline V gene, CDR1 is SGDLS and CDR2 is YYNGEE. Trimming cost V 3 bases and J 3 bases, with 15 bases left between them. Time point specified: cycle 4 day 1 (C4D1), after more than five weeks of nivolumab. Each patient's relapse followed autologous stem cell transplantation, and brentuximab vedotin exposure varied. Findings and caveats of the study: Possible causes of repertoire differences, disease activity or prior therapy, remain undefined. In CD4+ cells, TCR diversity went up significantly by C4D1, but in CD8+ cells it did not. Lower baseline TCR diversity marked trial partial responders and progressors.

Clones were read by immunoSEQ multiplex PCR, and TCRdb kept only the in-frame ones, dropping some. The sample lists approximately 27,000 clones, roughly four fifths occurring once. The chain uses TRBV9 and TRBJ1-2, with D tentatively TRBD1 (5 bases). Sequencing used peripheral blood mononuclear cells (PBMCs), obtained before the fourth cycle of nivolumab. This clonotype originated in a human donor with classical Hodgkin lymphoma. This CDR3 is CASSAGLTIDYGYTF. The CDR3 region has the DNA TGTGCCAGCAGCGCGGGACTTACCATTGACTATGGCTACACCTTC.